These 8 T cell receptor beta chains came from one sample sequenced in a study of CD8 T cells in ankylosing spondylitis. MiXCR was run by TCRdb on the 5' RACE reads, yielding one entry per CDR3 protein. The sample contains around 230,000 distinct CDR3 sequences, approximately 8% of which appear only once. Sequenced input: blood, either unsorted or a sorted T cell fraction (not recorded which). The receptors stem from a female donor with ankylosing spondylitis or in good health (not recorded which).

This clonotype was picked up many times. V usage is TRBV9 and J usage is TRBJ2-7; TRBD2 matches 7 bases. Looked up from germline, CDR1 is SGDLS and CDR2 is YYNGEE. The CDR3 is 14 amino acids. The trim removed 0 bases at V and 5 bases at J, leaving 5 bases unmatched. CDR3 sequence: CASSVAAGANEQYF. The CDR3 bases are TGTGCCAGCAGCGTAGCTGCGGGAGCCAACGAGCAGTACTTC.

This clonotype has ten or more counts. This sequence joins TRBV28 and TRBJ1-1, with D unclear. CDR3 length: 15 residues. Germline CDR1 MDHEN, CDR2 SYDVKM. The ends were cut back, 5 bases at V and 1 base at J, with 14 bases in the middle. CDR3 sequence: CASSPQVPANTEAFF. The CDR3 DNA follows: TGTGCCAGCAGTCCGCAGGTGCCGGCGAACACTGAAGCTTTCTTT.

The J gene is TRBJ1-6, the V gene TRBV7-9; no clear D gene. Per the germline V gene, CDR1 is SEHNR and CDR2 is FQNEAQ (reference sequence). This CDR3 has 12 residues. Trimming pared 5 bases from V and 9 bases from J, leaving 8 bases between. CDR3 protein: CASSPGRSPLHF. CDR3 DNA sequence: TGTGCCAGCAGCCCTGGGCGTTCACCCCTCCACTTT.

This clonotype was found many times. This chain joins TRBV12-3 or TRBV12-4 and TRBJ2-7; D remains unclear. The CDR3 totals 12 residues. V was shortened by 5 bases and J by 7 bases, with 12 bases between the two germline ends. The CDR3 spells CASSLQGWEQYF. The CDR3 coding sequence is TGTGCCAGCAGTCTCCAAGGGTGGGAGCAGTACTTC.

This clonotype was seen at least ten times. This chain joins TRBV29-1 and TRBJ2-7; 7 nucleotides align to TRBD1. Germline V gives CDR1 SQVTM, CDR2 ANQGSEA. The V segment lost 5 bases and the J segment 3 bases; nucleotides outside the gene matches: 7. The CDR3 consists of 13 residues. The CDR3 sequence is CSVTKQGYYEQYF. In DNA form, the CDR3 reads TGCAGCGTTACAAAACAGGGGTACTACGAGCAGTACTTC.

This clonotype was seen only a few times. The CDR3 bases are TGTGCCAGCGGACAGGGGGTGGAATACGAGCAGTACTTC. This gives the protein CASGQGVEYEQYF. V and J are TRBV7-9 and TRBJ2-7, with 10 bases that match TRBD1. The CDR3 has 13 amino acids. Germline lookup yields CDR1 SEHNR and CDR2 FQNEAQ (reference sequence). Trimming cost V 8 bases and J 4 bases; bases outside gene matches: 5.

This clonotype was observed a few times. The CDR3, as DNA: TGTGCTTTACAGGGGTATGGCTACACCTTC. This sequence encodes CALQGYGYTF. V usage is TRBV7-9 and J usage is TRBJ1-2, with TRBD1 matching over 7 bases. In germline, CDR1 is SEHNR, CDR2 FQNEAQ (reference sequence). This CDR3 is built from 10 residues.

This clonotype was observed many times. The chain employs TRBV12-3 or TRBV12-4 and TRBJ1-5; D gene ambiguous. CDR3 size: 11 residues. The ends were cut back, 3 bases at V and 7 bases at J, with 4 bases in the middle. In nucleotides, the CDR3 is TGTGCCAGCAGTTTCGGGCAGCCCCAGCATTTT. Protein: CASSFGQPQHF.